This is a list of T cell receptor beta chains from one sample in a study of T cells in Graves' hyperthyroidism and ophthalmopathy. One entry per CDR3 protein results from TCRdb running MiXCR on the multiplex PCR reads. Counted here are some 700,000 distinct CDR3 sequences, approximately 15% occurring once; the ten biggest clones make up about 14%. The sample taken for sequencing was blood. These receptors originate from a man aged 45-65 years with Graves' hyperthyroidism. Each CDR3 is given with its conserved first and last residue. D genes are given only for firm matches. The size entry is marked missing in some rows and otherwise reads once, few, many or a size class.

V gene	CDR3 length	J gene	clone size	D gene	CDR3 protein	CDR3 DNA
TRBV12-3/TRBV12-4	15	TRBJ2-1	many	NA	CASSFSVGPYNEQFF	TGTGCCAGCAGCTTCAGTGTAGGTCCCTACAATGAGCAGTTCTTC
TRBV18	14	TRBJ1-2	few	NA	CASSPPYGNYGYTF	TGTGCCAGCTCACCACCGTACGGTAACTATGGCTACACCTTC
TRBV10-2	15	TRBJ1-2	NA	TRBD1	CASSSVSGTGNGYTF	TGCGCCAGCAGTTCCGTATCCGGGACAGGGAATGGCTACACCTTC
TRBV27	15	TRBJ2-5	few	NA	CASSWGGNLAETQYF	TGTGCCAGCAGTTGGGGAGGTAATCTCGCCGAGACCCAGTACTTC
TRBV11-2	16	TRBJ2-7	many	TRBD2	CASSLVLGLAIYEQYF	TGTGCCAGCAGCTTAGTTCTGGGACTAGCGATTTACGAGCAGTACTTC
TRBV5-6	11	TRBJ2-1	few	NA	CASSLGPWQFF	TGTGCCAGCAGCTTGGGCCCCTGGCAGTTCTTC
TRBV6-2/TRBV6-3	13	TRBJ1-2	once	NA	CASRTKSNYGYTF	TGTGCCAGCAGGACGAAGAGTAACTATGGCTACACCTTC
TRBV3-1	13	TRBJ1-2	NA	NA	CAISPRDNYGYTF	TGTGCCATCAGCCCCCGGGACAACTATGGCTACACCTTC
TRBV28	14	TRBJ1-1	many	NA	CASTSLGGYAEAFF	TGTGCCAGCACCAGTTTGGGGGGGTACGCTGAAGCTTTCTTT
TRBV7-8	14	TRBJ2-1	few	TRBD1	CASSPQTGGTEQFF	TGTGCCAGCAGCCCCCAGACAGGGGGCACTGAGCAGTTCTTC
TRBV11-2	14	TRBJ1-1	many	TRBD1	CASSPPTGNTEAFF	TGTGCCAGCAGCCCCCCGACAGGGAATACTGAAGCTTTCTTT
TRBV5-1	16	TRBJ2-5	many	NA	CASSLSTTGTLETQYF	TGCGCCAGCAGCTTGAGCACAACCGGGACCCTAGAGACCCAGTACTTC
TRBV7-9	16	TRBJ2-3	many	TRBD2	CASSLAGRAYTDTQYF	TGTGCCAGCAGCTTAGCCGGGAGGGCGTACACAGATACGCAGTATTTT
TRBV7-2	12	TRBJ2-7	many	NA	CASTPDTYEQYF	TGTGCCAGCACCCCAGACACCTACGAGCAGTACTTC
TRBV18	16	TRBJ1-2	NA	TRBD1	CASSPDRGRINYGYTF	TGTGCCAGCTCACCGGACAGGGGGAGGATAAACTATGGCTACACCTTC
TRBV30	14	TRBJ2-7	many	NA	CAWSTRGVIYEQYF	TGTGCCTGGAGTACCAGGGGGGTCATCTACGAGCAGTACTTC
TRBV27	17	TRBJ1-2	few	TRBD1	CASSLTPPGQGALGYTF	TGTGCCAGCAGTCTCACCCCACCGGGACAGGGGGCCTTGGGCTACACCTTC
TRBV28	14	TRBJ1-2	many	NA	CASSIPNTREGYTF	TGTGCCAGCAGCATACCCAACACCAGGGAGGGCTACACCTTC
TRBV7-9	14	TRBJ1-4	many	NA	CASSLGTVGEKLFF	TGTGCCAGCAGCTTAGGGACGGTGGGGGAAAAACTGTTTTTT
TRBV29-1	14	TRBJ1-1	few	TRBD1	CSVNPGQVNTEAFF	TGCAGCGTGAATCCCGGACAGGTGAACACTGAAGCTTTCTTT
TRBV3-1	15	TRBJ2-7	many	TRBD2	CASRETSGLTYEQYF	TGTGCCAGCAGGGAGACTAGCGGCCTTACCTACGAGCAGTACTTC
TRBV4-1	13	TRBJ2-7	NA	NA	CASSRGGVFEQYF	TGCGCCAGCAGCCGGGGCGGGGTCTTCGAGCAGTACTTC
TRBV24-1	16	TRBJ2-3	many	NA	CATSDLIFGGTDTQYF	TGTGCCACCAGTGATTTGATCTTCGGGGGCACAGATACGCAGTATTTT
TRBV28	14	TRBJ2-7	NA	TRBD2	CASSLLREGYEQYF	TGTGCCAGCAGTTTACTACGGGAGGGCTACGAGCAGTACTTC
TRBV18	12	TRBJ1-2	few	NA	CASSPQHGGHTF	TGTGCCAGCTCACCTCAACATGGTGGTCACACCTTC
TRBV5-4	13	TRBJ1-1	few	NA	CASRPAMNTEAFF	TGTGCCAGCCGACCCGCCATGAACACTGAAGCTTTCTTT
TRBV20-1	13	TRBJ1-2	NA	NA	CSASSRVNYGYTF	TGCAGTGCTAGTAGTCGGGTTAACTATGGCTACACCTTC
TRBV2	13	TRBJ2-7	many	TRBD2	CASTREGRDEQYF	TGTGCCAGCACTCGGGAGGGCCGCGACGAGCAGTACTTC
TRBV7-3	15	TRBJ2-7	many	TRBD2	CASSLTAGGPYEQYF	TGTGCCAGCAGCTTAACAGCGGGAGGGCCCTACGAGCAGTACTTC
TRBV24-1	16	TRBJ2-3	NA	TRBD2	CATSDWTSGSIRTQYF	TGTGCCACCAGTGATTGGACTAGCGGGAGCATCCGGACGCAGTATTTT
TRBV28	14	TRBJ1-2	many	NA	CASSFIGSSYGYTF	TGTGCCAGCAGTTTTATCGGGAGCAGCTATGGCTACACCTTC
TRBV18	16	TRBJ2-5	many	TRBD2	CASSAPGLAGGETQYF	TGTGCCAGCTCAGCGCCGGGACTAGCGGGAGGAGAGACCCAGTACTTC
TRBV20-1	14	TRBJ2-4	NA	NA	CSATRQGGKNIQYF	TGCAGTGCTACTAGACAGGGAGGCAAAAACATTCAGTACTTC
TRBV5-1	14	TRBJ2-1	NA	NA	CASSLIPGDNEQFF	TGCGCCAGCAGCTTGATCCCGGGGGACAATGAGCAGTTCTTC
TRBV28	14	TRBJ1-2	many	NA	CASSIDSDNYGYTF	TGTGCCAGCAGTATTGACAGTGATAACTATGGCTACACCTTC
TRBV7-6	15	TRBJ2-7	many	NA	CASSPGGGPTYEQYF	TGTGCCAGCAGCCCAGGGGGGGGACCTACCTACGAGCAGTACTTC
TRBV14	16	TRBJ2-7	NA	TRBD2	CASSQSLLAGVYEQYF	TGTGCCAGCAGCCAATCCTTACTAGCGGGAGTCTACGAGCAGTACTTC
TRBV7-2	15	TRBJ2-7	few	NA	CASTLDGRDSYEQYF	TGTGCCAGCACCCTGGATGGCAGGGATAGTTACGAGCAGTACTTC
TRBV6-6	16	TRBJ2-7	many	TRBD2	CASSYSRLAGIYEQYF	TGTGCCAGCAGTTACTCGAGACTAGCGGGGATCTACGAGCAGTACTTC
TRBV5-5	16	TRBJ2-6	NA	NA	CASSRTLSSGANVLTF	TGTGCCAGCAGCAGGACCCTGAGCTCTGGGGCCAACGTCCTGACTTTC
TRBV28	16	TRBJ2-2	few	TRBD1	CASSRTGVPNTGELFF	TGTGCCAGCAGTAGGACAGGGGTCCCGAACACCGGGGAGCTGTTTTTT
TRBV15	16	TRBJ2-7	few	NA	CATSRDPGDPDYEQYF	TGTGCCACCAGCAGAGATCCCGGCGACCCTGACTACGAGCAGTACTTC
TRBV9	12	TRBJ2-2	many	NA	CASSAPPGELFF	TGTGCCAGCAGCGCCCCACCCGGGGAGCTGTTTTTT
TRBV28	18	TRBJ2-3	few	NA	CASSLWAVRTRGADTQYF	TGTGCCAGCAGTTTATGGGCGGTTCGGACCAGGGGGGCAGATACGCAGTATTTT
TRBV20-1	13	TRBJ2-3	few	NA	CSARVGNWDTQYF	TGCAGTGCTAGAGTTGGTAACTGGGATACGCAGTATTTT
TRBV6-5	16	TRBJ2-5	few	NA	CASSYLGHKSQETQYF	TGTGCCAGCAGTTACTTGGGACACAAAAGCCAAGAGACCCAGTACTTC
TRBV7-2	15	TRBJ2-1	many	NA	CASSSSLGTYNEQFF	TGTGCCAGCAGCTCTTCACTGGGGACCTACAATGAGCAGTTCTTC
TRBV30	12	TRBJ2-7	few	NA	CAWSPPGSEQYF	TGTGCCTGGAGTCCCCCCGGCAGCGAGCAGTACTTC
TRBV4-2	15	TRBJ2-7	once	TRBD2	CASSRELAGGYEQYF	TGTGCCAGCAGCCGGGAATTGGCGGGAGGCTACGAGCAGTACTTC
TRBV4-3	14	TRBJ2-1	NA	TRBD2	CASSQIIGGNEQFF	TGCGCCAGCAGCCAAATAATCGGGGGGAATGAGCAGTTCTTC
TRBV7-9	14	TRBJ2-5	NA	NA	CASSSTINAETQYF	TGTGCCAGCAGCTCGACCATTAACGCGGAGACCCAGTACTTC
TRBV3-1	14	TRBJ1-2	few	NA	CASSQGLWVTGYTF	TGTGCCAGCAGCCAAGGATTGTGGGTTACCGGCTACACCTTC
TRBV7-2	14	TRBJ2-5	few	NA	CASSLERGQETQYF	TGTGCCAGCAGCTTAGAGCGAGGCCAAGAGACCCAGTACTTC
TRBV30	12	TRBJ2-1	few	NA	CAWSVSGAEQFF	TGTGCCTGGAGTGTATCCGGGGCTGAGCAGTTCTTC
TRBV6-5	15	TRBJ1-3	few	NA	CASSRQGQSGNTIYF	TGTGCCAGCAGTCGACAAGGACAATCTGGAAACACCATATATTTT
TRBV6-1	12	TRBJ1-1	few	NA	CASKHTRTEAFF	TGTGCCAGCAAGCACACCCGAACTGAAGCTTTCTTT
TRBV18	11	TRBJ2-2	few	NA	CASSIQVELFF	TGTGCCAGTTCTATACAAGTGGAGCTGTTTTTT
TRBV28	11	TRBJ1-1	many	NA	CASSHPAGAFF	TGTGCCAGCAGCCACCCAGCGGGAGCTTTCTTT
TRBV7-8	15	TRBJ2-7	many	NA	CASSLNVGMPYEQYF	TGTGCCAGCAGCTTAAATGTGGGGATGCCCTACGAGCAGTACTTC